This T cell receptor beta chain derives from a study of blood T cell repertoires in COVID-19. Study-wide background: In each case, the material was cDNA or gDNA derived from T cells, B-cell-depleted T cells, or PBMCs.

A Seattle source enrolled patients during active infection and followed them longitudinally. Germline V gene data show CDR1 as SGHAT and CDR2 as FQNNGV. The CDR3 has 14 residues. Trimming removed 3 bases at V and 0 bases at J, with 6 bases between. In the original workflow: Quantification of nucleated cells was approximated via reference gene primer amplification. The protocol was immunoSEQ multiplex PCR, while the TCRdb copy is restricted to in-frame clones and leaves out a portion. V, J and clone size are those of that table, while D and trimming were read from the DNA. The table includes about 150,000 clones, just under 85% detected once.

This receptor was taken from a woman of 80 years or more with COVID-19, enrolled during active disease. Material: peripheral blood. The chain carries TRBV11-2 and TRBJ1-5; no clear D gene. Here the CDR3 reads CASSFTASNQPQHF. The DNA of the CDR3 is TGTGCCAGCAGCTTTACAGCTAGCAATCAGCCCCAGCATTTT.